This entry is about one T cell receptor (beta chain). What it binds is not known. Each replicate PCR on the sorted subsets used 150 to 200 ng DNA (around 30,000 T cell genomes). This table comes from immunoSEQ multiplex PCR, and its TCRdb copy is limited to in-frame clones, with some not included. Of 2 million to 2.5 million clones in the sample, roughly 93% were seen once. The sample originates from a study of shared clonotypes between healthy human individuals. Study-level points and caveats: Inspection by rarefaction showed sorted-subset sequencing to be incomplete despite large depth. Some naive CD4 clonotypes, roughly 4.8%, turned up in common across a handful of donors.

The sample was naive CD4+ T cells from PBMCs. The subset denotes: CD45RA+ positively selected. This TCR came from a young man in good health. Some clones in this sample may be carry-over from other donors' samples.

CDR3 sequence reads: CASSFGTTPYNEQFF. The CDR3 coding sequence is TGTGCCAGCAGTTTCGGGACTACCCCATACAATGAGCAGTTCTTC. V and J are TRBV6-7 and TRBJ2-1, with TRBD2 matching over 7 bases. TRBV6-7 is placed among ORFs of uncertain function. V lost 4 bases to trimming and J lost 4 bases; unmatched junction nucleotides: 7. The CDR3 spans 15 residues.